This TCR beta chain originates from a study of preoperative IRX-2 immunotherapy in early breast cancer. Treatment defined: preoperative locoregional IRX-2 cytokine immunotherapy. The table came from immunoSEQ multiplex PCR; TCRdb's copy has only in-frame clones and leaves some out. The sample yields more than 20,000 clones, around 90% seen once. The sequences come from tumor tissue, collected after IRX-2 immunotherapy. The sequence came from a human donor with breast cancer.

CDR3: CASSRNEKLFF. The DNA of the CDR3 is TGTGCCAGCAGCCGTAATGAAAAACTGTTTTTT. The chain is built from TRBV11-3 and TRBJ1-4; no reliable D call. V was shortened by 5 bases and J by 4 bases, with 2 bases between the two germline ends. CDR3 size: 11 residues. Germline values: CDR1 SGHNT, CDR2 YENEEA.